These 21 T cell receptor beta chains were all obtained from the same sample, sequenced in a study of cytomegalovirus exposure and HLA in healthy donors. Sequencing was performed with immunoSEQ multiplex PCR; in TCRdb, only in-frame clones are kept and a portion is missing. The repertoire holds 100,000 to 150,000 clones, with about 90% as singletons. The sequencing input was PBMCs. These TCRs come from a woman between 18 and 29 years old in good health and CMV-seronegative.

This sequence joins TRBV27 and TRBJ2-5, with D uncertain. Trimming shortened V by 10 bases and J by 2 bases, and 17 bases separated the two germline ends. Germline loops: CDR1 MNHEY, CDR2 SMNVEV (reference sequence). The CDR3 consists of 14 residues. CDR3 region: CATPSVPQQETQYF. In DNA, the CDR3 is TGTGCCACCCCAAGCGTTCCCCAACAAGAGACCCAGTACTTC.

This chain joins TRBV5-1 and TRBJ2-3, with 11 bases matching TRBD2. The CDR3 runs to 16 residues. The germline gives CDR1 SGHRS, CDR2 YFSETQ. Trimming at V came to 4 bases and at J to 1 base, leaving 5 bases not matched to a gene. CDR3 DNA sequence: TGCGCCAGCAGCGAGACTAGCGGGACCCGCACAGATACGCAGTATTTT. Amino acid sequence: CASSETSGTRTDTQYF.

V gene TRBV7-7 combines with J gene TRBJ2-5, with D maybe TRBD2 (6 bases). This CDR3 has 14 amino acids. Germline values: CDR1 SSHAT, CDR2 FNYEAQ (reference sequence). Trimming took 5 bases from V and 5 from J, leaving 15 bases between them. CDR3: CASSQAGTLETQYF. DNA of the CDR3: TGTGCCAGCAGCCAAGCAGGGACTTTGGAGACCCAGTACTTC.

The chain has TRBV15 and TRBJ2-7, with D maybe TRBD2 (5 bases). Trimming cost V 0 bases and J 7 bases, with 10 bases left between them. The CDR3 runs to 13 residues. From germline, CDR1 is LNHNV and CDR2 YYDKDF (reference sequence). The CDR3 nucleotides are TGTGCCACCAGCAGAGATCTAGCTTTAGAGCAGTACTTC. This gives the protein CATSRDLALEQYF.

V is TRBV27 and J is TRBJ2-5; 9 nucleotides agree with TRBD1. V lost 3 bases, J lost 5 bases, and 1 base stayed unmatched. CDR1 and CDR2 (germline): MNHEY, SMNVEV (reference sequence). This CDR3 comprises 13 residues. The CDR3 DNA sequence: TGTGCCAGCAGTTTTGGACAGGGGGAGACCCAGTACTTC. Translation gives CASSFGQGETQYF.

The CDR3 region is CASSQLGLAGGRETQYF. The CDR3 coding sequence is TGCGCCAGCAGTCAGCTCGGACTAGCGGGGGGGAGAGAGACCCAGTACTTC. The V gene is TRBV23-1, the J gene TRBJ2-5, with 15 bases lining up with TRBD2. TRBV23-1 is given ORF status, its function remaining uncertain. The CDR3 has 17 amino acids. V shed 3 bases, J shed 4 bases, and the junction held 6 bases outside the gene matches.

The J gene is TRBJ1-5, the V gene TRBV16; TRBD1 agrees at 9 bases. This CDR3 spans 17 amino acids. With V trimmed by 0 bases and J by 2 bases, 5 bases remained unmatched. Germline V lookup: CDR1 KGHSY, CDR2 FQNENV. The CDR3 DNA reads as TGTGCCAGCAGCCAATCTAGGACAGGGGTGGGCAATCAGCCCCAGCATTTT. Protein: CASSQSRTGVGNQPQHF.

In its sample, this clone was seen a few times. The V call is TRBV27, the J call TRBJ2-3, with 10 bases fitting TRBD2. This CDR3 has 16 residues. The germline V gene has CDR1 MNHEY and CDR2 SMNVEV (reference sequence). The V gene end was trimmed by 4 bases and the J gene end by 6 bases; junction bases not matched to a gene: 10. The CDR3 spells CASSSRQRGGGDTQYF. The CDR3 DNA reads as TGTGCCAGCAGTTCCCGACAGCGGGGGGGCGGGGATACGCAGTATTTT.

The chain carries TRBV7-7 and TRBJ2-1, with 8 bases identical to TRBD2. CDR3 length: 14 amino acids. CDR1 SSHAT and CDR2 FNYEAQ come from the germline V gene (reference sequence). V shed 5 bases, J shed 3 bases, and the junction held 3 bases outside the gene matches. The CDR3 spells CASSPAGGYNEQFF. Written as DNA, the CDR3 is TGTGCCAGCAGCCCCGCGGGGGGCTACAATGAGCAGTTCTTC. Variable domain in full (rest from reference TRBV7-7 and TRBJ2-1): GAGVSQSPRYKVTKRGQDVTLRCDPISSHATLYWYQQALGQGPEFLTYFNYEAQPDKSGLPSDRFSAERPEGSISTLTIQRTEQRDSAMYRCASSPAGGYNEQFFGPGTRLTVL.

The chain carries TRBV19 and TRBJ1-2; maybe TRBD1 (6 bases). Germline V gene sequence: CDR1 LNHDA, CDR2 SQIVND (reference sequence). CDR3 length: 13 amino acids. V lost 10 bases to trimming and J lost 0 bases, with 12 bases between them. The CDR3 DNA reads TGTGCCACTACGACAGGAGCTAACTATGGCTACACCTTC. Translated, it gives CATTTGANYGYTF. Using reference TRBV19 and TRBJ1-2 for the parts outside the CDR3, the full variable domain is DGGITQSPKYLFRKEGQNVTLSCEQNLNHDAMYWYRQDPGQGLRLIYYSQIVNDFQKGDIAEGYSVSREKKESFPLTVTSAQKNPTAFYLCATTTGANYGYTFGSGTRLTVV.

The chain is built from TRBV19 and TRBJ2-2, with D uncertain. The germline CDR1 and CDR2 sequences are LNHDA and SQIVND (reference sequence). This CDR3 region has 14 residues. V was cut by 3 bases and J by 3 bases, with 8 bases left in between. This CDR3 reads CASSIQVHTGELFF. The CDR3 DNA is TGTGCCAGTAGTATCCAGGTTCACACCGGGGAGCTGTTTTTT.

The chain carries TRBV2 and TRBJ1-2; 8 nucleotides line up with TRBD1. The J segment lost 7 bases and the V segment lost 8 bases, leaving 6 bases of the junction unmatched. The CDR3 spans 12 residues. CDR1 SNHLY and CDR2 FYNNEI come from the germline V gene. CDR3 sequence (DNA): TGTGCCAGCCCCGGGACAGGTCGTGGCTACACCTTC. This codes for CASPGTGRGYTF.

V usage is TRBV7-9 and J usage is TRBJ2-7; maybe TRBD1 (6 bases). Deletions cut 2 bases from V and 5 bases from J, with 16 bases between. CDR3 length equals 15 residues. Germline V gives CDR1 SEHNR, CDR2 FQNEAQ (reference sequence). The CDR3, as DNA: TGTGCCAGCAGCTTAAAGTGGACAGCGGTTAACGAGCAGTACTTC. Its translation: CASSLKWTAVNEQYF.

The chain has TRBV28 and TRBJ1-5; possible D gene TRBD1, 6 bases. The V end was cut by 2 bases, the J end by 6 bases, with 11 bases between. Germline loops: CDR1 MDHEN, CDR2 SYDVKM. The CDR3 consists of 14 residues. The CDR3 loop reads CASSLALRGQPQHF. The CDR3 DNA follows: TGTGCCAGCAGTTTAGCACTCAGGGGTCAGCCCCAGCATTTT.

The gene calls are TRBV5-6 and TRBJ2-7, with a tentative D call TRBD2 (6 bases). V was shortened by 4 bases and J by 7 bases, with 21 bases between the two germline ends. This CDR3 has 15 amino acids. The V gene's germline CDR1 is SGHDT and CDR2 YYEEEE. The CDR3 sequence: CASSEIHGGLIEQYF. CDR3 DNA sequence: TGTGCCAGCAGCGAGATCCATGGGGGGTTAATAGAGCAGTACTTC.

The chain combines TRBV4-1 with TRBJ2-7, with 8 positions matching TRBD2. V trimming: 1 base; J trimming: 5 bases; junction bases outside the gene matches: 4. This CDR3 spans 14 amino acids. Germline V CDR1 and CDR2: MGHRA, YSYEKL. DNA for the CDR3: TGCGCCAGCAGCCAAGGACTAGCGAAAAACGAGCAGTACTTC. Its translation is CASSQGLAKNEQYF.

The chain uses TRBV11-3 and TRBJ2-1; D gene unclear. The CDR3 contains 15 residues. Germline lookup yields CDR1 SGHNT and CDR2 YENEEA. Trimming cost V 3 bases and J 3 bases, with 12 bases left between them. This chain's CDR3 is CASSFKFSDYNEQFF. The CDR3 DNA reads TGTGCCAGCAGCTTCAAGTTCAGCGACTACAATGAGCAGTTCTTC.

J is TRBJ2-7 and V is TRBV19; D is unresolved. Germline V gene lookup returns CDR1 LNHDA and CDR2 SQIVND (reference sequence). Trimming removed 6 bases at V and 0 bases at J, with 12 bases between. The CDR3 extends over 14 amino acids. CDR3 protein: CASRVQASSYEQYF. The CDR3 DNA follows: TGTGCCAGTAGGGTGCAGGCCAGCTCCTACGAGCAGTACTTC.

The chain is built from TRBV25-1 and TRBJ2-7, with 8 positions matching TRBD1. The CDR3 is 13 residues long. V lost 4 bases, J lost 8 bases, and 7 bases stayed unmatched. CDR1 and CDR2 from the germline V gene are MGHDK and SYGVNS. In nucleotides, the CDR3 is TGTGCCAGCAGTGGCAGACAGGGGCCGAAGCAGTACTTC. Its translation: CASSGRQGPKQYF.

The chain joins TRBV11-3 to TRBJ1-3; D gene unclear. With 1 base removed from V and 0 bases from J, the gap between germline ends came to 7 bases. The CDR3 is 15 amino acids. In germline, CDR1 is SGHNT, CDR2 YENEEA. This CDR3 is CASSLVTDSGNTIYF. Here the CDR3 DNA reads TGTGCCAGCAGCTTAGTTACAGACTCTGGAAACACCATATATTTT.

V gene TRBV4-1 combines with J gene TRBJ1-2; possible D gene TRBD1, 5 bases. V was cut by 3 bases and J by 11 bases, with 25 bases left in between. This CDR3 spans 16 amino acids. From germline, CDR1 is MGHRA and CDR2 YSYEKL. DNA of the CDR3: TGCGCCAGCAGCCAGGATGACAGTCTCGGGTCAATTCGGTACACCTTC. Translating gives CASSQDDSLGSIRYTF.